This T cell receptor beta chain comes out of a study of identical twins' blood T cells. General observations from the study: Abundant TCRbeta CDR3s overlapped more between twins than with unrelated donors. Twins shared about as many clonotypes as their cloneset sizes predicted.

Using its own MiXCR run on the 5' RACE reads, TCRdb lists one record per CDR3 protein. This sample yields about 370,000 distinct CDR3 sequences, of which over 25% are seen a single time; about 6.1% belongs to the top ten. Germline lookup yields CDR1 SGHRS and CDR2 YFSETQ. The CDR3 is made up of 13 amino acids. Details on this clonotype: No antigen is known for it. At one boundary the junction diverges from the germline segment, which might be a read error.

The gene calls are TRBV5-1 and TRBJ2-1, with D perhaps matching TRBD1 (6 bases). The sequenced sample consisted of PBMCs. The TCR originated in a woman aged 18-55 years in good health. The CDR3 sequence: CSSSPDSGNEQFF. CDR3 sequence (DNA): TGCTCCAGCAGCCCGGACAGTGGGAATGAGCAGTTCTTC.